This TCR beta chain was obtained from a study of blood T cell repertoires in COVID-19. As for the study in general: Specimens from acute and convalescent COVID-19 originated in the United States, Italy and Spain. PBMCs, B-cell-depleted T cells, or T cells were the source of the cDNA or gDNA that made up the material.

Per germline, CDR1 LGHDT and CDR2 YNNKEL (reference sequence). V lost 4 bases and J lost 6, with 12 bases in between. The CDR3 length is 14 residues. Authors' processing steps: How many nucleated cells were present was estimated from reference gene primer amplification. The protocol was immunoSEQ multiplex PCR, while the TCRdb copy is restricted to in-frame clones and leaves out a portion. V, J and clone size derive from that table, while D and trimming were established from the DNA sequence. The sample has about 16,000 clones, more than 70% seen once; the top ten hold 9% to 15%. Sequenced sample: peripheral blood. The J gene is TRBJ1-4, the V gene TRBV3-1 (or the pseudogene TRBV3-2); no firm D call. The sequence was obtained from a human donor in a cohort sampled during active COVID-19. CDR3 loop: CASSPVTGYEKLFF. CDR3 coding DNA: TGTGCCAGCAGCCCTGTAACGGGTTATGAAAAACTGTTTTTT.